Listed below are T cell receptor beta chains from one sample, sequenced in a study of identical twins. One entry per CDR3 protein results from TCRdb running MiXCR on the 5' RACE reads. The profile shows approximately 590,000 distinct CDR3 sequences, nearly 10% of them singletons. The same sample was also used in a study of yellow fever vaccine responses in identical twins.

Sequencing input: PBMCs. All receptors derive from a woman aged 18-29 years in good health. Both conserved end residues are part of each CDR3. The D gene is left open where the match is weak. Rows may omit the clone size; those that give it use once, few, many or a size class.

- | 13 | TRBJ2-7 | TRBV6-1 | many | CASSARAAYEQYF | TGTGCCAGCAGTGCGAGGGCTGCCTACGAGCAGTACTTC
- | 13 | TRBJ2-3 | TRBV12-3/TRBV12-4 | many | CATHVRETDTQYF | TGTGCCACCCACGTGCGGGAAACAGATACGCAGTATTTT
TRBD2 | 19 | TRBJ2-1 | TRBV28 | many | CASSLSGTSGIRSYNEQFF | TGTGCCAGCAGTTTATCCGGGACTAGCGGAATCCGGTCCTACAATGAGCAGTTCTTC
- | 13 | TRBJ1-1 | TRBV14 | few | CASSSKWNTEAFF | TGTGCCAGCAGCTCAAAATGGAACACTGAAGCTTTCTTT
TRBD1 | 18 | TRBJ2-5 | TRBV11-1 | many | CASSSQDNPGQGVRTQYF | TGTGCCAGCAGCTCACAAGATAATCCGGGACAGGGCGTTCGGACCCAGTACTTC
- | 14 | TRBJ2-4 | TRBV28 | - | CASSQQGFYTIQYF | TGTGCCAGCAGTCAACAGGGTTTTTATACCATTCAGTACTTC
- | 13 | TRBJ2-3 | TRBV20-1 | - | CSARADGTDTQYF | TGCAGTGCTAGAGCCGACGGTACAGATACGCAGTATTTT
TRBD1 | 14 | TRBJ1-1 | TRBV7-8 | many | CASSLDGTATEAFF | TGTGCCAGCAGCTTAGACGGGACAGCCACTGAAGCTTTCTTT
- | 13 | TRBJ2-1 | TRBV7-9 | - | CASVRELLNEQFF | TGTGCCAGCGTCCGGGAGTTGTTGAATGAGCAGTTCTTC
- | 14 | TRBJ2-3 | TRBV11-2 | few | CASSLIAGTDTQYF | TGTGCCAGCAGCTTAATAGCGGGCACAGATACGCAGTATTTT
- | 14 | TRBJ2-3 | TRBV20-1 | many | CSARDSRRTDTQYF | TGCAGTGCTAGAGACTCGCGGAGGACAGATACGCAGTATTTT
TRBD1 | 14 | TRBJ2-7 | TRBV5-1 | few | CASSWGTGYYEQYF | TGCGCCAGCAGCTGGGGGACAGGGTACTACGAGCAGTACTTC
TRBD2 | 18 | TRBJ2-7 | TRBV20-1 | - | CSARGFRASGDEIYEQYF | TGCAGTGCTAGAGGATTTAGGGCGAGCGGGGATGAGATTTACGAGCAGTACTTC
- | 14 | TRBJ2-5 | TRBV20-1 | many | CSARDRRGQETQYF | TGCAGTGCTAGAGATCGCAGGGGTCAAGAGACCCAGTACTTC
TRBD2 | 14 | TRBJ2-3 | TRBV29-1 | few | CSVSGTSLADTQYF | TGCAGCGTATCCGGGACTAGCTTAGCAGATACGCAGTATTTT
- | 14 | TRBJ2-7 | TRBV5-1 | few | CASSFALASHEQYF | TGCGCCAGCAGCTTTGCACTCGCGAGCCACGAGCAGTACTTC
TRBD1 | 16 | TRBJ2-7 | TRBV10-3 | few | CAISDWTGQGFYEQYF | TGTGCCATCAGTGATTGGACGGGACAGGGTTTCTACGAGCAGTACTTC
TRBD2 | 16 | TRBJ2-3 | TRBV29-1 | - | CSVRGGARRSADTQYF | TGCAGCGTTCGCGGGGGGGCCCGACGGTCGGCAGATACGCAGTATTTT
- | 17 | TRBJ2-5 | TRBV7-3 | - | CASSSRDSPPYQETQYF | TGTGCCAGCAGCTCCCGGGACTCTCCTCCGTACCAAGAGACCCAGTACTTC
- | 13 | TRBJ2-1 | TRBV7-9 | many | CASSLDLENEQFF | TGTGCCAGCAGCTTAGACCTCGAAAATGAGCAGTTCTTC
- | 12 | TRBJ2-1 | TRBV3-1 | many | CASSQGGDEQFF | TGTGCCAGCAGCCAAGGTGGAGATGAGCAGTTCTTC
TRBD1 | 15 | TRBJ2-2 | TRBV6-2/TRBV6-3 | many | CASNTRDSDTGELFF | TGTGCCAGTAACACTAGGGACAGCGACACCGGGGAGCTGTTTTTT
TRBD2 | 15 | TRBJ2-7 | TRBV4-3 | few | CASRTSGTSVVEQYF | TGCGCCAGTAGAACTAGCGGGACTTCAGTTGTTGAGCAGTACTTC
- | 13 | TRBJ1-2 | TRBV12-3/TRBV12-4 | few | CASRGGFNYGYTF | TGTGCCAGCAGGGGGGGATTTAACTATGGCTACACCTTC
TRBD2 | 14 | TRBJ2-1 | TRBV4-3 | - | CASSQDPSAGGQFF | TGCGCCAGCAGCCAAGATCCTTCTGCGGGGGGGCAGTTCTTC
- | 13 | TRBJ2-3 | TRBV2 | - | CASRAKGTDTQYF | TGTGCCAGCCGGGCCAAAGGGACAGATACGCAGTATTTT
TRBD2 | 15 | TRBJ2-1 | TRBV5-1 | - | CASTLSAGGYNEQFF | TGCGCCAGCACCTTATCAGCGGGAGGGTACAATGAGCAGTTCTTC
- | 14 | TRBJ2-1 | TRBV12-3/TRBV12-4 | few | CASSLAGGVYEQFF | TGTGCCAGCAGTTTAGCGGGAGGTGTCTATGAGCAGTTCTTC
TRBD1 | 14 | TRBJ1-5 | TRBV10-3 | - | CAISTGTGYQPQHF | TGTGCCATCAGTACCGGGACAGGCTACCAGCCCCAGCATTTT
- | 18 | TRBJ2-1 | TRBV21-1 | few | CAGHSGTPSGKFYNEQFF | TGTGCCGGCCATTCAGGTACCCCTAGCGGGAAGTTCTACAATGAGCAGTTCTTC
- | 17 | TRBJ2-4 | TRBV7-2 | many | CASSPPGAGYVGNIQYF | TGTGCCAGCAGCCCACCGGGTGCCGGCTATGTGGGAAACATTCAGTACTTC
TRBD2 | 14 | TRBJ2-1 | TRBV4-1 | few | CASSTPSGRGLQFF | TGCGCCAGCAGCACCCCTAGCGGGAGGGGTCTGCAGTTCTTC
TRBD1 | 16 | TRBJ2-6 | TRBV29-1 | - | CSVEGQGSPGANVLTF | TGCAGCGTTGAAGGACAGGGAAGCCCTGGGGCCAACGTCCTGACTTTC
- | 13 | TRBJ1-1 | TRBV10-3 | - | CAISELVATEAFF | TGTGCCATCAGTGAGCTGGTGGCCACTGAAGCTTTCTTT
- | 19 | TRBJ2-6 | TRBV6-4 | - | CAIWKNPGVSGSGANVLTF | TGTGCCATCTGGAAAAACCCGGGGGTAAGCGGGTCTGGGGCCAACGTCCTGACTTTC
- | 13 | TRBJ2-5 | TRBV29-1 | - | CSSGGDSRETQYF | TGCAGCTCCGGGGGAGACTCCCGAGAGACCCAGTACTTC
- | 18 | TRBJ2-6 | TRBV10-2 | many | CASSESRFTGAGANVLTF | TGCGCCAGCAGTGAGTCGAGGTTCACTGGGGCTGGGGCCAACGTCCTGACTTTC
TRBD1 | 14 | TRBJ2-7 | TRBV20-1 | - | CSASGGQGHYEQYF | TGCAGTGCTAGTGGTGGACAGGGGCACTACGAGCAGTACTTC
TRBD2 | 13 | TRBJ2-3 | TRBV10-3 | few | CAASGGVTDTQYF | TGTGCCGCCAGCGGGGGGGTGACAGATACGCAGTATTTT
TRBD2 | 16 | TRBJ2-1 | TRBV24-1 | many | CATSDLAGSSYNEQFF | TGTGCCACCAGTGATTTAGCGGGGAGCTCCTACAATGAGCAGTTCTTC
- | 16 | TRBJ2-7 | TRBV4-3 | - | CASSQDRGTGTYEQYF | TGCGCCAGCAGCCAAGATCGGGGGACTGGGACCTACGAGCAGTACTTC
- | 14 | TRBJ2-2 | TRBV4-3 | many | CASSQDGNTGELFF | TGCGCCAGCAGCCAAGACGGGAACACCGGGGAGCTGTTTTTT
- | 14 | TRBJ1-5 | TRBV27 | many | CASRLTGSNQPQHF | TGTGCCAGCAGGCTTACAGGGAGCAATCAGCCCCAGCATTTT
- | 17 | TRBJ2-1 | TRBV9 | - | CASSVGSSVRVYNEQFF | TGTGCCAGCAGCGTAGGTTCGAGCGTTAGGGTCTACAATGAGCAGTTCTTC
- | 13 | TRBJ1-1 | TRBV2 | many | CASTPRRGTEAFF | TGTGCCAGCACTCCCCGCCGAGGAACTGAAGCTTTCTTT